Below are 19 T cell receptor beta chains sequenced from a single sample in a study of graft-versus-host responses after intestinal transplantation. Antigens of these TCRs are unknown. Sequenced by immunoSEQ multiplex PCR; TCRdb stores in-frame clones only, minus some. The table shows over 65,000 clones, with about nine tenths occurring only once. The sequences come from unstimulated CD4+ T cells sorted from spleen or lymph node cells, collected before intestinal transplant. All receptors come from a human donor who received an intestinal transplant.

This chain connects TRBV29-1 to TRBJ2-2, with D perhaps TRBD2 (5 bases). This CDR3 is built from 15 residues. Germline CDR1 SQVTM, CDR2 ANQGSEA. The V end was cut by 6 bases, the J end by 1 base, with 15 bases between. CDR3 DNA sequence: TGCAGCGTCCGGAAGGCGGGCATGAACACCGGGGAGCTGTTTTTT. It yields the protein CSVRKAGMNTGELFF.

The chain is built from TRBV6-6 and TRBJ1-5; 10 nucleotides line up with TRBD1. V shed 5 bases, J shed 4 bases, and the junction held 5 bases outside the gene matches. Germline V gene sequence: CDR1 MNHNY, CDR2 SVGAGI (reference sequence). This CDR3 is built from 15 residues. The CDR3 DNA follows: TGTGCCAGCAGTGGCGGGACAGGGGCAAATCAGCCCCAGCATTTT. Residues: CASSGGTGANQPQHF.

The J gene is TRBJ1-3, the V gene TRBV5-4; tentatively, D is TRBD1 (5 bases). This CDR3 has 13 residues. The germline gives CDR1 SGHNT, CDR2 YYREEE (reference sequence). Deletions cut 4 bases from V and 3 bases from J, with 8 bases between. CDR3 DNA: TGTGCCAGCAGCGTGGGACTTGGAAACACCATATATTTT. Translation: CASSVGLGNTIYF.

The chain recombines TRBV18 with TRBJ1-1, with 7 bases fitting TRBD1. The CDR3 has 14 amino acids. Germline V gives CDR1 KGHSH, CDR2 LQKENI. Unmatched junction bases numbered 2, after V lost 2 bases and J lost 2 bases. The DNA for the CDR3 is TGTGCCAGCTCACCAGGACAGGCCAACACTGAAGCTTTCTTT. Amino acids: CASSPGQANTEAFF.

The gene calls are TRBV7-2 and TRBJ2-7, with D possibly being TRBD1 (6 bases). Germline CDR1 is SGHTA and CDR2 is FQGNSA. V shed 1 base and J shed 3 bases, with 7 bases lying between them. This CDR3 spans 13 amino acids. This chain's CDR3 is CASSLGRGYEQYF. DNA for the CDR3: TGTGCCAGCAGCTTAGGCAGGGGCTACGAGCAGTACTTC.

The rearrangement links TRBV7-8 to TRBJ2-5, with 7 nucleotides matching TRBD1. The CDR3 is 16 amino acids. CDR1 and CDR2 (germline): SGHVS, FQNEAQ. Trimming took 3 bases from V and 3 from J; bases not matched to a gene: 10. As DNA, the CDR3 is TGTGCCAGCAGCTTCTCCCATCCGGGACAGAAAGAGACCCAGTACTTC. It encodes CASSFSHPGQKETQYF.

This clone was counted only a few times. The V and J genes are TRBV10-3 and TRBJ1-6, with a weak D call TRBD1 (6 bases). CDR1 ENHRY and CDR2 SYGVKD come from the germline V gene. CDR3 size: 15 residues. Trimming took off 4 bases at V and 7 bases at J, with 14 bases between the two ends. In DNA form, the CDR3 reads TGTGCCATCAGTGTAGAATCAGGGGTGAATTCACCCCTCCACTTT. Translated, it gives CAISVESGVNSPLHF.

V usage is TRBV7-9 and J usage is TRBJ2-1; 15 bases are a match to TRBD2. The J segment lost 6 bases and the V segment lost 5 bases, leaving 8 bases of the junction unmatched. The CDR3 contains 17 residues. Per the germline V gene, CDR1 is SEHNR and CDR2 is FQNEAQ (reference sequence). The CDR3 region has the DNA TGTGCCAGCAGCGGTGGACTAGCGGGGGGGCCGGGCAATGAGCAGTTCTTC. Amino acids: CASSGGLAGGPGNEQFF. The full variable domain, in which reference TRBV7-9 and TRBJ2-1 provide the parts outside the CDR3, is DTGVSQNPRHKITKRGQNVTFRCDPISEHNRLYWYRQTLGQGPEFLTYFQNEAQLEKSRLLSDRFSAERPKGSFSTLEIQRTEQGDSAMYLCASSGGLAGGPGNEQFFGPGTRLTVL.

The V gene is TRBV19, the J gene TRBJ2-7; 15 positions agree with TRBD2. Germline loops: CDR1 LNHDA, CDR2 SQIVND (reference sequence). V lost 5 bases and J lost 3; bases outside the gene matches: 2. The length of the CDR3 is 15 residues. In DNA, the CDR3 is TGTGCCAGTAGTCGGACTAGCGGGGGGGGCTACGAGCAGTACTTC. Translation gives CASSRTSGGGYEQYF.

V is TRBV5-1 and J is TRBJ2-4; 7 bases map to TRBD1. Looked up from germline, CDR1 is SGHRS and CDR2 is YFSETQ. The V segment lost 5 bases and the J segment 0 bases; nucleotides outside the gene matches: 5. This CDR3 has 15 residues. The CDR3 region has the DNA TGCGCCAGCAGTCAGGGGGAAGGAGCCAAAAACATTCAGTACTTC. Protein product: CASSQGEGAKNIQYF.

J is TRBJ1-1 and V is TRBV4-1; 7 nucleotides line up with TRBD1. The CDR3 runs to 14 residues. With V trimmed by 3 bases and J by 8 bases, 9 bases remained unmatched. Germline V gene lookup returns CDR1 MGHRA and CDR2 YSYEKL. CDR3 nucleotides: TGCGCCAGCAGCCACTCGACAGGGATTTCGGAAGCTTTCTTT. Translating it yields CASSHSTGISEAFF.

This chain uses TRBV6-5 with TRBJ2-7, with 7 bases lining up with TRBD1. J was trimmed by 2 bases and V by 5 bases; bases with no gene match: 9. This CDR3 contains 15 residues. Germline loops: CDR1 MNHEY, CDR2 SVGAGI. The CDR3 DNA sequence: TGTGCCAGCAGTGCCTCGGGACAGATACCCTACGAGCAGTACTTC. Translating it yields CASSASGQIPYEQYF.

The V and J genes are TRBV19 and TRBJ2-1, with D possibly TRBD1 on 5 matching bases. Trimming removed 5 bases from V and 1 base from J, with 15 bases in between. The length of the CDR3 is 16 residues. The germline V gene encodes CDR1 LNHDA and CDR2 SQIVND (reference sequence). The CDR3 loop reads CASSVRATYSYNEQFF. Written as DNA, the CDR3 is TGTGCCAGTAGTGTCAGGGCTACCTATTCCTACAATGAGCAGTTCTTC.

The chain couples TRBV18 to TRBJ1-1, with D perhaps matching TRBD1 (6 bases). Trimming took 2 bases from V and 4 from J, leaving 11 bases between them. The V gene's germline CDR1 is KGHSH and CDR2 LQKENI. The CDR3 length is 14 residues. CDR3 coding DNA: TGTGCCAGCTCACCAAGGGGGAGTGGCACTGAAGCTTTCTTT. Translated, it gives CASSPRGSGTEAFF.

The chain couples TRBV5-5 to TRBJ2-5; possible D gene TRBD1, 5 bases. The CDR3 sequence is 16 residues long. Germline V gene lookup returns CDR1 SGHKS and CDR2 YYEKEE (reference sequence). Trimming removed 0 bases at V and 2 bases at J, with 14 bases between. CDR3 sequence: CASSLARQGGQETQYF. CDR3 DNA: TGTGCCAGCAGCTTGGCCCGTCAGGGCGGACAAGAGACCCAGTACTTC.

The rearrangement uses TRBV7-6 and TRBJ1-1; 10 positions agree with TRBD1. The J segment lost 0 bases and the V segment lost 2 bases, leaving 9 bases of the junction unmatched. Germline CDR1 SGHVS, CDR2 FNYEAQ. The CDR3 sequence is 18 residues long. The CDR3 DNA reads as TGTGCCAGCAGCTTAAGCCGGGACAGGGGTCGGATGAACACTGAAGCTTTCTTT. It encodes CASSLSRDRGRMNTEAFF.

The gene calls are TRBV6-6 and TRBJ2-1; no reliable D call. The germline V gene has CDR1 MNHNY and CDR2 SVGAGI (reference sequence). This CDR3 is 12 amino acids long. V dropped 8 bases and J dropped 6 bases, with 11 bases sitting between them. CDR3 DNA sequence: TGTGCCAGCGGGCAGGCTGTCAATGAGCAGTTCTTC. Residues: CASGQAVNEQFF.

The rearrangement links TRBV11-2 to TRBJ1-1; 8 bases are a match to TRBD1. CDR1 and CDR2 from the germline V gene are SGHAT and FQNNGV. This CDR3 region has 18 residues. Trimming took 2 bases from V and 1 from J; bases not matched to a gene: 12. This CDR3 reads CASSLKAGQGISNTEAFF. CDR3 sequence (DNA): TGTGCCAGCAGCTTAAAGGCCGGACAGGGTATATCGAACACTGAAGCTTTCTTT.

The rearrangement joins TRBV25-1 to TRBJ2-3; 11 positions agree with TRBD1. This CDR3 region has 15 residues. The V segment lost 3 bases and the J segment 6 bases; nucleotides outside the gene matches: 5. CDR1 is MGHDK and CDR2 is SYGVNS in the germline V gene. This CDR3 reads CASSEVDRGLDTQYF. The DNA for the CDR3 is TGTGCCAGCAGTGAGGTGGACAGGGGGCTGGATACGCAGTATTTT.